This entry concerns a single TCR beta chain. No antigen is known for it. The data were obtained in a study of cytomegalovirus exposure and HLA in healthy donors. Vbeta (60) and Jbeta (13) primers were used in the PCR. Clones were sequenced by immunoSEQ multiplex PCR, and TCRdb holds only the in-frame ones, with some missing. There are about 110,000 clones in the sample; 70% to 85% occur only once, and 3.5% to 4% lies in the top ten. Findings and limits, study-wide: Versus the approximately 700-donor mean, an Asian-associated ancestry cluster reportedly showed fewer N-insertions in a later analysis. Clonal expansion was found to be greater in HLA-associated TCR beta chains than in equally common others in a later analysis.

Sequencing was performed on PBMCs. The clonotype comes from a man aged 60-69 years in good health and CMV-seronegative.

Here the CDR3 reads CASSLGGGGQETQYF. The CDR3 nucleotides read TGTGCCAGCAGCTTGGGCGGGGGAGGTCAAGAGACCCAGTACTTC. V gene TRBV5-4 combines with J gene TRBJ2-5; TRBD2 matches 7 bases. CDR1 is SGHNT and CDR2 is YYREEE in the germline V gene (reference sequence). The V gene end was trimmed by 0 bases and the J gene end by 2 bases; junction bases not matched to a gene: 4. The CDR3 totals 15 residues.